This T cell receptor (beta chain) is from a study of cytomegalovirus exposure and HLA in healthy donors. Findings and limits, study-wide: Among the sequence variants, a highly shared cluster was likely an artifact of sequencing.

Turning to this clone: The target antigen is unknown.

This PCR relied on a set of 60 Vbeta primers and 13 Jbeta primers. TCRdb's table, derived via immunoSEQ multiplex PCR, lists solely in-frame clones and lacks some. The repertoire holds over 100,000 clones, with less than 80% as singletons. Sequencing used PBMCs. This TCR derives from a man aged 40-55 years in good health and CMV-seropositive.

CDR3 protein: CASSQVAFSSYNEQFF. The CDR3 bases are TGCGCCAGCAGCCAAGTAGCGTTTAGCTCCTACAATGAGCAGTTCTTC. The chain recombines TRBV4-1 with TRBJ2-1; D possibly corresponds to TRBD2 (5 bases). This CDR3 spans 16 amino acids. Germline CDR1 is MGHRA and CDR2 is YSYEKL. V lost 1 base, J lost 0 bases, and 10 bases lay in between.